The clone carrying this TCR beta chain showed up just a few times. The antigen remains unidentified. TCRdb reanalysed the 5' RACE reads using MiXCR and keeps one entry per CDR3 protein. The table has some 350,000 distinct CDR3 sequences, 14% to 15% seen once. The entry originates in a study of CD8 T cells in ankylosing spondylitis. The CDR3 spans 15 residues. General study findings and limits: Ankylosing spondylitis blood seemed to carry a telltale TCR beta motif made of about 8 highly homologous variants. Disease-linked clones proved CD8+ and comparatively uncommon in peripheral blood. Reported data indicate significant enrichment of disease-linked clones within matched ankylosing spondylitis synovial fluid.

This TCR came from a male donor with ankylosing spondylitis or in good health (not recorded which). What was sequenced was blood, either unsorted or a sorted T cell fraction (not recorded which). V is TRBV21-1 and J is TRBJ2-7; the D call of TRBD1 is as the table states it, not checked on the DNA. TRBV21-1 is designated a pseudogene. CDR3 sequence reads: CASTLLRGVFYEQYF. The CDR3 DNA reads as TGTGCCAGCACCCTTCTACGGGGGGTTTTCTACGAGCAGTACTTC.